Presented here are 8 T cell receptor beta chains from one specimen sequenced in a study of T cells in Graves' hyperthyroidism and ophthalmopathy. Regions amplified from RNA transcripts were the TCR beta CDR3 regions. The TCR CDR3 was amplified in a first-round RT-PCR using the HTBI primer set. TCRdb re-derived calls from the multiplex PCR reads in MiXCR, one entry per CDR3 protein. The table includes 500,000 to 600,000 distinct CDR3 sequences, 16% detected once. The specimen sequenced was blood. These receptors all stem from a woman aged 18-29 years with Graves' hyperthyroidism.

This clonotype was recorded many times. This rearrangement joins TRBV5-1 to TRBJ1-1, with D perhaps matching TRBD1 (6 bases). This CDR3 region has 15 residues. Germline CDR1 SGHRS, CDR2 YFSETQ. The ends were cut back, 6 bases at V and 0 bases at J, with 15 bases in the middle. The CDR3 bases are TGCGCCAGCATGGGCAGGGACACTATGAACACTGAAGCTTTCTTT. Amino acid sequence: CASMGRDTMNTEAFF.

Ten or more counts support this clonotype. DNA for the CDR3: TGTGCCAGCAGTGAAGACAGATTAGCAACTAATGAAAAACTGTTTTTT. It yields the protein CASSEDRLATNEKLFF. The V gene is TRBV2, the J gene TRBJ1-4; D uncertain. CDR3 length: 16 residues. Trimming took off 1 base at V and 0 bases at J, with 9 bases between the two ends. The V gene's germline CDR1 is SNHLY and CDR2 FYNNEI.

As concerns this clonotype: A read error may be the cause here, since a much bigger clone is one base away. V is TRBV20-1 and J is TRBJ2-3; 7 nucleotides match TRBD2. The germline V gene has CDR1 DFQATT and CDR2 SNEGSKA (reference sequence). The CDR3 is made up of 16 amino acids. CDR3 sequence reads: CSARGGGLRSTDRQYF. Here the CDR3 DNA reads TGCAGTGCTAGAGGCGGGGGACTACGTAGCACAGATAGGCAGTATTTT.

As to this clonotype: This clone may be a read error of a much larger clone one base away. No conserved phenylalanine or tryptophan is present at the end of the CDR3, so a read error is the likely explanation. V usage is TRBV29-1 and J usage is TRBJ1-5; D not resolved. The germline gives CDR1 SQVTM, CDR2 ANQGSEA. The ends were cut back, 6 bases at V and 10 bases at J, with 16 bases in the middle. The length of the CDR3 is 12 residues. CDR3: CSVLGQTGPQHL. The CDR3 coding sequence is TGCAGCGTGTTAGGTCAAACCGGACCCCAGCATCTT.

This clonotype was found many times. The gene calls are TRBV4-3 and TRBJ2-3, with D maybe TRBD2 (5 bases). Germline-derived CDR1 and CDR2 are LGHNA and YSLEER. V was clipped by 1 base and J by 3 bases, with 11 bases between them. The CDR3 loop spans 15 amino acids. DNA of the CDR3: TGCGCCAGCAGCCAAGTTAGCGACAAGACAGATACGCAGTATTTT. Translation gives CASSQVSDKTDTQYF.

This clonotype was counted only a few times. This chain joins TRBV12-3 or TRBV12-4 and TRBJ1-4, with TRBD1 identical over 9 bases. This CDR3 region has 17 residues. After removal of 5 bases from V and 1 base from J, the junction contained 8 bases not matched to a gene. CDR3 protein: CASSPQPGQGTNEKLFF. The CDR3 DNA reads TGTGCCAGCAGTCCCCAACCGGGACAGGGAACTAATGAAAAACTGTTTTTT.

V usage is TRBV24-1 and J usage is TRBJ2-1, with TRBD1 identical over 8 bases. CDR3 length equals 15 residues. With V trimmed by 3 bases and J by 7 bases, 7 bases remained unmatched. Per germline, CDR1 KGHDR and CDR2 SFDVKD. Here the CDR3 DNA reads TGTGCCACCAGTGATCCATCAGGGGGCAAGAATGAGCAGTTCTTC. Encoded protein: CATSDPSGGKNEQFF.

This chain uses TRBV4-1 with TRBJ1-3, with 9 bases matching TRBD1. The CDR3 spans 17 residues. Germline loops: CDR1 MGHRA, CDR2 YSYEKL. V gave up 3 bases and J gave up 3 bases; unmatched junction bases: 9. CDR3 sequence: CASSQGRDRVLGNTIYF. The DNA for the CDR3 is TGCGCCAGCAGCCAGGGCCGGGACAGGGTTCTTGGAAACACCATATATTTT.